Reported below is one T cell receptor beta chain. What it recognizes is unknown. An end of the junction does not agree with germline; a read error may underlie this. The data belong to a study of T cell repertoires in cytomegalovirus infection. Using its own MiXCR run on the reads, TCRdb lists one record per CDR3 protein. The sample lists about 500,000 distinct CDR3 sequences, roughly a third occurring once. From germline, CDR1 is SQVTM and CDR2 ANQGSEA. The CDR3 spans 14 residues. The J gene is TRBJ2-1, the V gene TRBV29-1, with 10 bases aligning to TRBD2. Source: cultured PBMCs, taken from culture after CMV antigen stimulation. The source is a human donor in good health (CMV status not recorded). Some clones in this sample may be carry-over from other donors' samples. The CDR3 here is CSADSGRLYSEQFF. CDR3 nucleotide sequence: TGCAGCGCCGATAGCGGGAGGCTTTACAGTGAGCAGTTCTTC.